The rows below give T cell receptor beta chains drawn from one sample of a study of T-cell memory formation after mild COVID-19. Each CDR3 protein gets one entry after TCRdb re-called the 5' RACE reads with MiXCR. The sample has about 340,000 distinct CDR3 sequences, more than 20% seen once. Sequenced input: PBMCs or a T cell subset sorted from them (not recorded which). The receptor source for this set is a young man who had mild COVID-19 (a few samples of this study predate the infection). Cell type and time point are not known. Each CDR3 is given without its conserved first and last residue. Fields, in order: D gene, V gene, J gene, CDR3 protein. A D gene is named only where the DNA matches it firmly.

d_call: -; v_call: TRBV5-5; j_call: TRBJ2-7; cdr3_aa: ASSPPSGRPSYEQY
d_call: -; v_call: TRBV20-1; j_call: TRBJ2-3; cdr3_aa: SASVEPLQY
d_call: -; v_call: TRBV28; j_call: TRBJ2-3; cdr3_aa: ASSIGGSGTDTQY
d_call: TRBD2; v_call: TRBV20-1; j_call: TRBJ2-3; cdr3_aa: SAQDPSGATDTQY
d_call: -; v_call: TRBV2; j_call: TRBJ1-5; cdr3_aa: ASRAQGFRQPQH
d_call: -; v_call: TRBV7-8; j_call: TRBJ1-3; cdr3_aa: ASSFGSASGNTIY
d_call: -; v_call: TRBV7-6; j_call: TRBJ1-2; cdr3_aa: DSSSFPGYGYT
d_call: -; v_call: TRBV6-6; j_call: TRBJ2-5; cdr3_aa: ASSQVSYQETQY
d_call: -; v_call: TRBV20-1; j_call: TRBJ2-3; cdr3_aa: SARWGGRQY
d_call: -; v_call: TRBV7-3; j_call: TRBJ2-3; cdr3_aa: ASPAPPRTDTQY
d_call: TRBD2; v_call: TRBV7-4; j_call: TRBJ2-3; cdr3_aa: ASSLDRLSGGTTDTQY
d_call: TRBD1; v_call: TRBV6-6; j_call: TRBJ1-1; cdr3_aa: ASRGQMIHEAF
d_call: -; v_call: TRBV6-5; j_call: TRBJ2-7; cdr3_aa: ASSYSKGGNYEQY
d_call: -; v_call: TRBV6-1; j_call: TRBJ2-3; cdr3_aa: ASRATVRTDTQY
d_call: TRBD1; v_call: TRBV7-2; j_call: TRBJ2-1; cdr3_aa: ASSSTTGGGEQF
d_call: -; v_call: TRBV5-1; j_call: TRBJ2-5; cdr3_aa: ASSIERETQY
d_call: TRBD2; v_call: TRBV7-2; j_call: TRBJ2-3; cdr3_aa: ASSLGASGGGDTQY
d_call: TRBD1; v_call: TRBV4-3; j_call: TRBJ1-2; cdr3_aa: ASSQDRGPFGYT
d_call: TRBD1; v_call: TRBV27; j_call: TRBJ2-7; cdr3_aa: ASSRSTGDDEQY
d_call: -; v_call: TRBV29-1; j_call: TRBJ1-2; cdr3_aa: SVARTGYGYT
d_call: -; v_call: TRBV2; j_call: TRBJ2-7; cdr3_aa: ASSVGVKSYEQY
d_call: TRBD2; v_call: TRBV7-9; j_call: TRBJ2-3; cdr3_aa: ASSPPVAGDTDTQY
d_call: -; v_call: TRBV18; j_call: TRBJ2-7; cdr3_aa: ASSPRVYGLYEQY
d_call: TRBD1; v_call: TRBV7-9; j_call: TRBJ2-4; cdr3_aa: ASSPAWGTVNIQY
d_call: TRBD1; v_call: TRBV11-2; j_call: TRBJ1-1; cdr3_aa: ASSPTGGRTAF
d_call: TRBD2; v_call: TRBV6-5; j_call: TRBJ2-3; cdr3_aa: ASSLLAGGDTDTQY
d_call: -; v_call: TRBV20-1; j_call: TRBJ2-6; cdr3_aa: SASRGISGANVLT
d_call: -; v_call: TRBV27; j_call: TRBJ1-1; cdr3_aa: ASSLGAGAEAF
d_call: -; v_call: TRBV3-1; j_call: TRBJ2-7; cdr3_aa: ASSQTLWAYEQY